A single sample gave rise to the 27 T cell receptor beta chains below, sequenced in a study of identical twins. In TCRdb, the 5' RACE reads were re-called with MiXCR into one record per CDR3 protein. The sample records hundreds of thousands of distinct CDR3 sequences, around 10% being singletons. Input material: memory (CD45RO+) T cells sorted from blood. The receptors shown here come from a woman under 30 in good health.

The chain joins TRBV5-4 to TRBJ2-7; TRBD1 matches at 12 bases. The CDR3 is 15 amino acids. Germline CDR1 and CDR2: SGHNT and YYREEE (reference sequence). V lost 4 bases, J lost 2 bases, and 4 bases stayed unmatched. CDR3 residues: CASSPGQGAAYEQYF. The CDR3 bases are TGTGCCAGCAGCCCGGGACAGGGGGCCGCCTACGAGCAGTACTTC. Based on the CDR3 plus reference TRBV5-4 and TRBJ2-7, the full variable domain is ETGVTQSPTHLIKTRGQQVTLRCSSQSGHNTVSWYQQALGQGPQFIFQYYREEENGRGNFPPRFSGLQFPNYSSELNVNALELDDSALYLCASSPGQGAAYEQYFGPGTRLTVT.

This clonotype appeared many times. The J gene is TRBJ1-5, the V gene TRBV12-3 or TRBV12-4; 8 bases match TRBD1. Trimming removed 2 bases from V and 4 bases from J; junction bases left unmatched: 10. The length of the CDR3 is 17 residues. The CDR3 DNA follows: TGTGCCAGCAGTTTATCCCCGGACAGGGACCCTAATCAGCCCCAGCATTTT. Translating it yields CASSLSPDRDPNQPQHF.

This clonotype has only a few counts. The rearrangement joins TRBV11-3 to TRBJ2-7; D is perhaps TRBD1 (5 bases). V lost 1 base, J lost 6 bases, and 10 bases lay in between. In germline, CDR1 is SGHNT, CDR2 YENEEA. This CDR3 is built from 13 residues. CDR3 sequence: CASSLGTRSEQYF. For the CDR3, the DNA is TGTGCCAGCAGCTTAGGGACAAGATCCGAGCAGTACTTC.

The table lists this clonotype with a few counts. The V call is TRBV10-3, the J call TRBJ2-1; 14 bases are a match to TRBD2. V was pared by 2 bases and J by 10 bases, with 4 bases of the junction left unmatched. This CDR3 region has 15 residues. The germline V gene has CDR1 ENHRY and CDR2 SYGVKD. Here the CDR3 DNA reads TGTGCCATCAGTGAGGGACTAGCGGGAGGAGGGGAGCAGTTCTTC. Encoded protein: CAISEGLAGGGEQFF.

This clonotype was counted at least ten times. CDR3 region: CASSSQGESGYTF. The CDR3 nucleotides are TGTGCCAGCAGTTCTCAGGGGGAGAGTGGCTACACCTTC. This chain joins TRBV12-3 or TRBV12-4 and TRBJ1-2; 7 bases match TRBD1. With 4 bases clipped from V and 7 bases from J, the junction kept 6 bases outside the gene matches. The CDR3 runs to 13 residues.

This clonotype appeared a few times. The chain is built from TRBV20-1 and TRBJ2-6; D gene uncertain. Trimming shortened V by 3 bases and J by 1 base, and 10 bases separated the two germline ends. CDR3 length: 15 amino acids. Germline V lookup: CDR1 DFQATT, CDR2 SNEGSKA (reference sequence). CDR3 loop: CSASPTRSGANVLTF. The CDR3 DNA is TGCAGTGCTAGCCCCACCCGATCTGGGGCCAACGTCCTGACTTTC.

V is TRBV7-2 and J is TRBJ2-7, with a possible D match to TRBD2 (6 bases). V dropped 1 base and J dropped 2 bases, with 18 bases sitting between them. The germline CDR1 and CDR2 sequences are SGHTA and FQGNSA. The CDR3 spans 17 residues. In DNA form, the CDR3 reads TGTGCCAGCAGCTTAGGGGGTCTTGGGGGAGGACCCTACGAGCAGTACTTC. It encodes CASSLGGLGGGPYEQYF.

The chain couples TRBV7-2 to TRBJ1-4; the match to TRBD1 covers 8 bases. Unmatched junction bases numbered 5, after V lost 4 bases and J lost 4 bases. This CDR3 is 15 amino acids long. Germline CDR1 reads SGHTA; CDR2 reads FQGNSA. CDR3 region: CASSSRTGFNEKLFF. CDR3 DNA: TGTGCCAGCAGCTCCCGGACAGGGTTTAATGAAAAACTGTTTTTT. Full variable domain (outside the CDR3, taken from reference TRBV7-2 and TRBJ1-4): GAGVSQSPSNKVTEKGKDVELRCDPISGHTALYWYRQSLGQGLEFLIYFQGNSAPDKSGLPSDRFSAERTGGSVSTLTIQRTQQEDSAVYLCASSSRTGFNEKLFFGSGTQLSVL.

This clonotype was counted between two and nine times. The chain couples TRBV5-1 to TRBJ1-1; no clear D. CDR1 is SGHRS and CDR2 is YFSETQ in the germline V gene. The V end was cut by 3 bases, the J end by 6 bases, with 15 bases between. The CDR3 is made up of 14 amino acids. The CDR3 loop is CASSSTAVLAEAFF. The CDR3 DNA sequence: TGCGCCAGCAGCTCCACGGCAGTTCTTGCTGAAGCTTTCTTT. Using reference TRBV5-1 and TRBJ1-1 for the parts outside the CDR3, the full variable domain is KAGVTQTPRYLIKTRGQQVTLSCSPISGHRSVSWYQQTPGQGLQFLFEYFSETQRNKGNFPGRFSGRQFSNSRSEMNVSTLELGDSALYLCASSSTAVLAEAFFGQGTRLTVV.

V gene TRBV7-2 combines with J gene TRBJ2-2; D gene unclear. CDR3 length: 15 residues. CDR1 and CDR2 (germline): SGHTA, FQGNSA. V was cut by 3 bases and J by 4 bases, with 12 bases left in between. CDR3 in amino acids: CASSFRASGTGELFF. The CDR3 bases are TGTGCCAGCAGCTTCAGAGCGTCGGGCACCGGGGAGCTGTTTTTT.

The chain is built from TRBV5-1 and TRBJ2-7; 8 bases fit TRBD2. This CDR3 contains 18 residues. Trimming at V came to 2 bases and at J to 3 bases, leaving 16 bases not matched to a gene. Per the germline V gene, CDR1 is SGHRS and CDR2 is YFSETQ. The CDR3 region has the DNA TGCGCCAGCAGCTTAGAAGCGGGGGCGACACTTTACTACTACGAGCAGTACTTC. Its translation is CASSLEAGATLYYYEQYF.

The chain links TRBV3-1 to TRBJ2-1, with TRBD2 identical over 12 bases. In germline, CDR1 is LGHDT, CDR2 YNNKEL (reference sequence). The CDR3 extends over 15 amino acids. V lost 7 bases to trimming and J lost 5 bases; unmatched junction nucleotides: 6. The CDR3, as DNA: TGTGCCAGCACCTTCGGACTAGCGGGAAACAATGAGCAGTTCTTC. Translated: CASTFGLAGNNEQFF.

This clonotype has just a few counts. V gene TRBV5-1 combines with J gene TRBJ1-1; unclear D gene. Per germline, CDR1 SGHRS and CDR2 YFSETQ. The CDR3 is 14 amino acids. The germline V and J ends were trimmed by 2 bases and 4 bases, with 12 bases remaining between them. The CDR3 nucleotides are TGCGCCAGCAGCTTCGACCCCCAGGCCACTGAAGCTTTCTTT. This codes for CASSFDPQATEAFF.

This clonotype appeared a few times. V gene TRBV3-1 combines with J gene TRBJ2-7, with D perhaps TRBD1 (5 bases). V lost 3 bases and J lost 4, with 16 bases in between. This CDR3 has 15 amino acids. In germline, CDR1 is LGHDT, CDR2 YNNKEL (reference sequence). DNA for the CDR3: TGTGCCAGCAGCCAGGGCCGCAGGGAATTTTACGAGCAGTACTTC. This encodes CASSQGRREFYEQYF.

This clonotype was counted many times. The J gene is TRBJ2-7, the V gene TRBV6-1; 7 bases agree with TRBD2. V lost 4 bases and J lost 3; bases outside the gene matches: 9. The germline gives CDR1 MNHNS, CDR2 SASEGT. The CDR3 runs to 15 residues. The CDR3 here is CASSVLLAQYYEQYF. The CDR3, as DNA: TGTGCCAGCAGTGTCTTACTAGCGCAATACTACGAGCAGTACTTC.

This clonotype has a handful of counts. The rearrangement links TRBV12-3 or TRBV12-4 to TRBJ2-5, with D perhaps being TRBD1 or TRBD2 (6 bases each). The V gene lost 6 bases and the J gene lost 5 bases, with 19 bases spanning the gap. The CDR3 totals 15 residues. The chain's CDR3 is CASSRTAGGGETQYF. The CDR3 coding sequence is TGTGCCAGCAGCCGGACAGCCGGGGGCGGGGAGACCCAGTACTTC.

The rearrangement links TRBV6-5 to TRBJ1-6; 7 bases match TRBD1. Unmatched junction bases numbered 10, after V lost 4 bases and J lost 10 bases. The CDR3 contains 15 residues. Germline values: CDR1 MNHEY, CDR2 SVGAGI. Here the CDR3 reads CASSSPTGIRSPLHF. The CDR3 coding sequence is TGTGCCAGCAGTTCCCCGACAGGGATAAGGTCACCCCTCCACTTT.

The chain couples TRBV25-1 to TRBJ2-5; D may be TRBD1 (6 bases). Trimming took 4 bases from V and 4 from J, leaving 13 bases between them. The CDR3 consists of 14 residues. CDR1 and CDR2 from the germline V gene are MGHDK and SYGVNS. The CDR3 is CASSAGQPGETQYF. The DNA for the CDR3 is TGTGCCAGCAGTGCCGGACAGCCTGGAGAGACCCAGTACTTC. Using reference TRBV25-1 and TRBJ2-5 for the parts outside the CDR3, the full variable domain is EADIYQTPRYLVIGTGKKITLECSQTMGHDKMYWYQQDPGMELHLIHYSYGVNSTEKGDLSSESTVSRIRTEHFPLTLESARPSHTSQYLCASSAGQPGETQYFGPGTRLLVL.

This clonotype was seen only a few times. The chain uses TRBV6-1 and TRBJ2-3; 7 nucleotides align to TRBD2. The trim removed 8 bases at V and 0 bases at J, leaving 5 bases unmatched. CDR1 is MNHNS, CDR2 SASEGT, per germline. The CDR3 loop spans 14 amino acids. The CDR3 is CASGGSGSTDTQYF. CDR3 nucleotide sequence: TGTGCCAGCGGTGGTAGCGGGAGCACAGATACGCAGTATTTT.

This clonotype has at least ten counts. CDR3 loop: CATSQSDNEQFF. CDR3 bases: TGTGCCACCAGTCAATCAGACAATGAGCAGTTCTTC. The rearrangement joins TRBV24-1 to TRBJ2-1, with D unclear. Trimming removed 6 bases from V and 5 bases from J, with 7 bases in between. Looked up from germline, CDR1 is KGHDR and CDR2 is SFDVKD. The CDR3 consists of 12 residues.

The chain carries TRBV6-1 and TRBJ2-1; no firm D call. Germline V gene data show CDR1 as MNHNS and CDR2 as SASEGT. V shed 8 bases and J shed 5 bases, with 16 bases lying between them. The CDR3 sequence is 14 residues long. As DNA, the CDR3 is TGTGCCAGCTCACCGGGCCGTCGAAACAATGAGCAGTTCTTC. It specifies CASSPGRRNNEQFF.

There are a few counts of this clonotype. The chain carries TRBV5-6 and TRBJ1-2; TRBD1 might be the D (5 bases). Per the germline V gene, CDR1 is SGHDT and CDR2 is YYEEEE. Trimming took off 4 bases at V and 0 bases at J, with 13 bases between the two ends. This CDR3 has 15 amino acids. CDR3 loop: CASSPVGDSNYGYTF. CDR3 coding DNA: TGTGCCAGCAGCCCGGTCGGGGACTCTAACTATGGCTACACCTTC. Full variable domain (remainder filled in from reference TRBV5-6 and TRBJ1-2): DAGVTQSPTHLIKTRGQQVTLRCSPKSGHDTVSWYQQALGQGPQFIFQYYEEEERQRGNFPDRFSGHQFPNYSSELNVNALLLGDSALYLCASSPVGDSNYGYTFGSGTRLTVV.

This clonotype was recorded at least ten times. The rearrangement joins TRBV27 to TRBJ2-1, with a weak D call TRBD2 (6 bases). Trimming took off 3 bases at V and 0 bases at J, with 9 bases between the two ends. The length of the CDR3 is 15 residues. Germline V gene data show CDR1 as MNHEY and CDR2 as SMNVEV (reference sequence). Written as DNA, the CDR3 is TGTGCCAGCAGTTTGCGGGGAAGCTCCTACAATGAGCAGTTCTTC. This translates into CASSLRGSSYNEQFF.

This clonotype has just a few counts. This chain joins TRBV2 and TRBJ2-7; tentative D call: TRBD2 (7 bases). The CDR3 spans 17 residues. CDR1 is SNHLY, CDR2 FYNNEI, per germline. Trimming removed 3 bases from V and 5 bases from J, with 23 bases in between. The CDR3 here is CASSEVRGGAGIHEQYF. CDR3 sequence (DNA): TGTGCCAGCAGTGAGGTCCGTGGGGGGGCCGGTATCCACGAGCAGTACTTC.

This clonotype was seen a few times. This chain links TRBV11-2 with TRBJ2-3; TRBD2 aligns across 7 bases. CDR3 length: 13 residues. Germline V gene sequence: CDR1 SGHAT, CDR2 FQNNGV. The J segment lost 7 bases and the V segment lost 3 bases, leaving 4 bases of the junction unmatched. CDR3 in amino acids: CASSFGLENTQYF. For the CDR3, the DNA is TGTGCCAGCAGCTTCGGACTAGAAAATACGCAGTATTTT.

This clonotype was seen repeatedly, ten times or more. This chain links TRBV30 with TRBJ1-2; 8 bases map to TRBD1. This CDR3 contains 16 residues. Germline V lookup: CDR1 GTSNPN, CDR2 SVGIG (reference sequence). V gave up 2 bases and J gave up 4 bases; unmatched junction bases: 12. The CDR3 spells CAWSLGGTGDIYGYTF. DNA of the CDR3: TGTGCCTGGAGTCTCGGTGGGACAGGAGATATCTATGGCTACACCTTC.

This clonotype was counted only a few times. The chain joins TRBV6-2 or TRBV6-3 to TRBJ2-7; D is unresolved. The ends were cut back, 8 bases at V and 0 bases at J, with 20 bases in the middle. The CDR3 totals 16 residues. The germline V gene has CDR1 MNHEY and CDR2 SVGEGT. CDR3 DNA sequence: TGTGCCAGCGAAGGATCAACAGTTTATAGCTCCTACGAGCAGTACTTC. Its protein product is CASEGSTVYSSYEQYF.